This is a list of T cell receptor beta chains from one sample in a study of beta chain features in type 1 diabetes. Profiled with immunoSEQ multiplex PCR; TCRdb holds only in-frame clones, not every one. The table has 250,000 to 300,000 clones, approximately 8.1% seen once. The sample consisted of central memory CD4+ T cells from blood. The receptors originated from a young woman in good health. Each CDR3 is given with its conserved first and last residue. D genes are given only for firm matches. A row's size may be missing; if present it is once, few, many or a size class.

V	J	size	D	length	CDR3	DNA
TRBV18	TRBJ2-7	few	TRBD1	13	CASSPGQDNEQYF	TGTGCCAGCTCACCGGGACAGGACAACGAGCAGTACTTC
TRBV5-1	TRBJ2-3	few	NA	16	CASSLGSGVAPDTQYF	TGCGCCAGCAGCTTGGGGTCGGGAGTTGCACCAGATACGCAGTATTTT
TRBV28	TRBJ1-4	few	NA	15	CASSLYSATNEKLFF	TGTGCCAGCAGTTTATATAGTGCAACTAATGAAAAACTGTTTTTT
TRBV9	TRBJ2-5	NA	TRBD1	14	CASSTPTGGETQYF	TGTGCCAGCAGCACCCCGACAGGGGGAGAGACCCAGTACTTC
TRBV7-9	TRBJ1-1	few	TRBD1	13	CASSLDRGPEAFF	TGTGCCAGCAGCTTAGACAGGGGTCCTGAAGCTTTCTTT
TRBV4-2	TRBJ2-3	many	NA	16	CASSQDWRTSTDTQYF	TGTGCCAGCAGCCAAGATTGGAGGACTAGCACAGATACGCAGTATTTT
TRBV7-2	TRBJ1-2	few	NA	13	CASSLEPGVGYTF	TGTGCCAGCAGCTTAGAACCAGGGGTCGGCTACACCTTC
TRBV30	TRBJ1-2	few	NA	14	CAWRAGLDPRGYTF	TGTGCCTGGAGGGCAGGGTTAGACCCCCGGGGCTACACCTTC
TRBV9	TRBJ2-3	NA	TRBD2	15	CASSLSGRGTDTQYF	TGTGCCAGCAGCCTTAGCGGGAGAGGGACAGATACGCAGTATTTT
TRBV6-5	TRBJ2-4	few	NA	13	CASTDREENIQYF	TGTGCCAGCACCGACAGGGAGGAAAACATTCAGTACTTC
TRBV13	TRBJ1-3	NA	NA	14	CASSPGHSGNTIYF	TGTGCCAGCAGCCCAGGGCATTCTGGAAACACCATATATTTT
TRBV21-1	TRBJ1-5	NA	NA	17	CASSTRQGTDSNQPQHF	TGTGCCAGCAGCACCCGACAGGGTACGGATAGCAATCAGCCCCAGCATTTT
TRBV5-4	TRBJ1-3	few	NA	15	CASSFYGSSGNTIYF	TGTGCCAGCAGCTTCTACGGGAGCTCTGGAAACACCATATATTTT
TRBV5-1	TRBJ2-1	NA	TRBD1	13	CASSKDRGNEQFF	TGCGCCAGCAGCAAAGACAGGGGGAATGAGCAGTTCTTC
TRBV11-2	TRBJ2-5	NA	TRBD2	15	CASSSQGTSGETQYF	TGTGCCAGCAGCTCCCAGGGCACTAGCGGCGAGACCCAGTACTTC
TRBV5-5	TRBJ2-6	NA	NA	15	CASSLEDSGANVLTF	TGTGCCAGCAGCTTGGAAGACTCTGGGGCCAACGTCCTGACTTTC
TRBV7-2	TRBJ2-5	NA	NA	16	CASSLQGRVIQETQYF	TGTGCCAGCAGCCTCCAGGGACGGGTAATACAAGAGACCCAGTACTTC
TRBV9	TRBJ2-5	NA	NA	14	CASSVGSLQETQYF	TGTGCCAGCAGCGTAGGGTCCCTCCAAGAGACCCAGTACTTC
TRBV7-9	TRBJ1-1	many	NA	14	CASSLASGKIEAFF	TGTGCCAGCAGCTTAGCGTCCGGGAAGATCGAAGCTTTCTTT
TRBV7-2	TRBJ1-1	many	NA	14	CASSKEPPWDSAFF	TGTGCCAGCAGCAAAGAGCCCCCTTGGGACTCCGCTTTCTTT
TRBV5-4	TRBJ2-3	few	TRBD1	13	CASSQPGGDTQYF	TGTGCCAGCAGCCAGCCAGGGGGAGATACGCAGTATTTT
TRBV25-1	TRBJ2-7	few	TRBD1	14	CASSGSGQGTEQYF	TGTGCCAGCAGTGGGTCGGGACAGGGGACCGAGCAGTACTTC
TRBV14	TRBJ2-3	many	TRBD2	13	CASGLAATDTQYF	TGTGCCAGCGGGCTAGCGGCCACAGATACGCAGTATTTT
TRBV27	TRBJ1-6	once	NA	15	CASSLGRLMNSPLHF	TGTGCCAGCAGTTTAGGCAGATTAATGAATTCACCCCTCCACTTT
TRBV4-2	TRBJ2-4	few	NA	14	CASSPQLPVHIQYF	TGTGCCAGCAGCCCTCAGCTCCCGGTTCACATTCAGTACTTC
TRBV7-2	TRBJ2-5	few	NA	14	CASSLVNRDQTQYF	TGTGCCAGCAGCTTAGTGAACAGGGATCAGACCCAGTACTTC
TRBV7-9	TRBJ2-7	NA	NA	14	CASSFVAGRDEQYF	TGTGCCAGCAGCTTTGTGGCAGGTAGAGACGAGCAGTACTTC
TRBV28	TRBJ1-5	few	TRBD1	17	CASRSTGMTSSNQPQHF	TGTGCCAGCAGGTCGACAGGGATGACGTCTAGCAATCAGCCCCAGCATTTT
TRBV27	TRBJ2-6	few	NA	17	CASSFRDGPVRANVLTF	TGTGCCAGCAGTTTTCGGGACGGTCCCGTTCGGGCCAACGTCCTGACTTTC
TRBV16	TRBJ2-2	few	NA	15	CASSQSGQNTGELFF	TGTGCCAGCAGCCAATCAGGCCAAAACACCGGGGAGCTGTTTTTT
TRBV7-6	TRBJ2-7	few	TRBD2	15	CASSFEASGPYEQYF	TGTGCCAGCAGCTTCGAGGCTAGCGGTCCTTACGAGCAGTACTTC
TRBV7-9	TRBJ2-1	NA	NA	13	CASSAMGANEQFF	TGTGCCAGCAGCGCGATGGGGGCCAATGAGCAGTTCTTC
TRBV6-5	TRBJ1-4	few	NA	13	CASRPGTKEKLFF	TGTGCCAGCAGACCCGGGACGAAGGAAAAACTGTTTTTT